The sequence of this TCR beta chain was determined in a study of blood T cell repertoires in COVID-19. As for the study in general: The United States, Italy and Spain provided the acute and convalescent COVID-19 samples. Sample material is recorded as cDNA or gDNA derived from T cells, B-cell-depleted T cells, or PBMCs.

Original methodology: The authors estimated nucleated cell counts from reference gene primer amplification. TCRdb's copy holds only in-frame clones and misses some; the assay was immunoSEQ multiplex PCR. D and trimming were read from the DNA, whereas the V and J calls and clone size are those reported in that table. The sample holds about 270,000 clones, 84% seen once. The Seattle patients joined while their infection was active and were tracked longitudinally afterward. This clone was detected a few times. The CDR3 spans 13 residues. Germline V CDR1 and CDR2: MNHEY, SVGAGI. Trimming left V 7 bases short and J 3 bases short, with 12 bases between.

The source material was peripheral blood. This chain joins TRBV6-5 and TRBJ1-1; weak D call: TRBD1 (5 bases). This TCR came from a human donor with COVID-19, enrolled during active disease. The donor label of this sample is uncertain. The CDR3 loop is CASMSGLYTEAFF. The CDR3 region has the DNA TGTGCCAGCATGTCAGGGCTCTACACTGAAGCTTTCTTT.